Presented here are 20 T cell receptor beta chains from one specimen sequenced in a study of blood T cell repertoires in COVID-19. Libraries were prepared by immunoSEQ multiplex PCR; TCRdb keeps only in-frame clonotypes and omits some of them. The table shows a few hundred thousand clones, with around 84% occurring only once. Sequenced: PBMCs or T cells enriched from blood (not recorded which). These TCRs come from a young man with acute COVID-19.

The chain joins TRBV4-2 to TRBJ1-2, with 7 positions matching TRBD1. The V and J ends lost 0 bases and 4 bases, in that order; junction bases with no gene match: 2. In germline, CDR1 is LGHNA, CDR2 YNFKEQ. The CDR3 spans 14 residues. This CDR3 reads CASSQENRGYGYTF. CDR3 nucleotides: TGTGCCAGCAGCCAAGAAAACAGGGGCTATGGCTACACCTTC.

The chain is built from TRBV7-8 and TRBJ2-7; the match to TRBD2 covers 8 bases. The CDR3 is 14 residues long. V trimming: 5 bases; J trimming: 3 bases; junction bases outside the gene matches: 6. Germline CDR1 and CDR2: SGHVS and FQNEAQ. The CDR3 DNA is TGTGCCAGCAGCGCTAGCGGGTCCCGCTACGAGCAGTACGTC. Translation: CASSASGSRYEQYV.

The chain uses TRBV11-3 and TRBJ2-1, with 7 bases that match TRBD1. The V gene end was trimmed by 5 bases and the J gene end by 9 bases; junction bases not matched to a gene: 10. Germline CDR1 is SGHNT and CDR2 is YENEEA. The CDR3 covers 14 residues. CDR3 sequence: CASSKGRGSSEQFF. CDR3 DNA: TGTGCCAGCAGCAAAGGCAGGGGGTCAAGTGAGCAGTTCTTC. Looking up the rest from reference TRBV11-3 and TRBJ2-1 gives the full variable domain: EAGVVQSPRYKIIEKKQPVAFWCNPISGHNTLYWYLQNLGQGPELLIRYENEEAVDDSQLPKDRFSAERLKGVDSTLKIQPAELGDSAVYLCASSKGRGSSEQFFGPGTRLTVL.

J is TRBJ2-1 and V is TRBV11-3, with D possibly TRBD2 on 6 matching bases. V lost 4 bases, J lost 4 bases, and 14 bases lay in between. In germline, CDR1 is SGHNT, CDR2 YENEEA. The CDR3 runs to 15 residues. The CDR3 DNA sequence: TGTGCCAGCAGCTCTCAGGGTGGGGGGTACAATGAGCAGTTCTTC. Its translation: CASSSQGGGYNEQFF.

The V call is TRBV7-2, the J call TRBJ2-1; D unresolved. CDR1 and CDR2 (germline): SGHTA, FQGNSA. Trimming stripped 0 bases from V and 9 bases from J, with 9 bases between. The CDR3 length is 13 residues. The CDR3 loop reads CASSLAPISEQFF. The CDR3 coding sequence is TGTGCCAGCAGCTTAGCCCCCATTTCTGAGCAGTTCTTC.

V is TRBV12-5 and J is TRBJ2-1; D gene uncertain. Trimming left V 5 bases short and J 11 bases short, with 10 bases between. The CDR3 contains 11 residues. Germline CDR1 LGHNT, CDR2 FRNRAP. The DNA of the CDR3 is TGTGCTAGTGGTGGCCCCATTCAGCAGTTCTTC. Translation gives CASGGPIQQFF.

This rearrangement joins TRBV28 to TRBJ1-5; 7 bases match TRBD1. The germline V gene has CDR1 MDHEN and CDR2 SYDVKM. Losses at the gene ends were 6 bases for V and 6 bases for J; bases not matched to a gene: 11. The CDR3 extends over 15 amino acids. The DNA for the CDR3 is TGTGCCAGCAGACAAACTACAGGGGCCGCTCAGCCCCAGCATTTT. Its translation is CASRQTTGAAQPQHF.

This clone was seen more than once but under ten times. The V gene is TRBV24-1, the J gene TRBJ1-5, with 8 positions matching TRBD1. The CDR3 runs 17 residues. The trim removed 0 bases at V and 3 bases at J, leaving 6 bases unmatched. Germline V gene sequence: CDR1 KGHDR, CDR2 SFDVKD. CDR3 sequence reads: CATSDLGQGAHNQPQHF. CDR3 DNA: TGTGCCACCAGTGATTTGGGGCAGGGGGCCCACAATCAGCCCCAGCATTTT.

This rearrangement joins TRBV19 to TRBJ2-3, with a possible D match to TRBD2 (5 bases). Germline V gene sequence: CDR1 LNHDA, CDR2 SQIVND (reference sequence). There are 13 residues in the CDR3. The germline V and J ends were trimmed by 6 bases and 3 bases, with 10 bases remaining between them. CDR3 nucleotide sequence: TGTGCCAGTAGGAATACGGGGACAGATACGCAGTATTTT. This gives the protein CASRNTGTDTQYF.

The chain has TRBV6-5 and TRBJ1-5; 7 nucleotides line up with TRBD1. After removal of 6 bases from V and 6 bases from J, the junction contained 5 bases not matched to a gene. Germline CDR1 reads MNHEY; CDR2 reads SVGAGI. This CDR3 is built from 13 residues. DNA for the CDR3: TGTGCCAGCAGGGGACAGTCAGTTCAGCCCCAGCATTTT. Its protein product is CASRGQSVQPQHF.

V usage is TRBV18 and J usage is TRBJ2-1; TRBD1 matches 10 bases. The CDR3 length is 16 residues. Per the germline V gene, CDR1 is KGHSH and CDR2 is LQKENI. The J segment lost 9 bases and the V segment lost 3 bases, leaving 11 bases of the junction unmatched. The CDR3 region is CASSPQGGQGLTEQFF. The CDR3 DNA reads as TGTGCCAGCTCACCCCAGGGGGGACAGGGGCTCACTGAGCAGTTCTTC.

The rearrangement uses TRBV28 and TRBJ1-6, with D tentatively TRBD1 (6 bases). The CDR3 has 14 residues. With 6 bases removed from V and 7 bases from J, the gap between germline ends came to 13 bases. Germline-derived CDR1 and CDR2 are MDHEN and SYDVKM. The CDR3 protein is CASSSGTLNSPLHF. In DNA form, the CDR3 reads TGTGCCAGCAGCTCAGGGACACTAAATTCACCCCTCCACTTT.

The genes are TRBV5-1 and TRBJ2-5, with 8 nucleotides matching TRBD2. Per the germline V gene, CDR1 is SGHRS and CDR2 is YFSETQ. The V segment lost 0 bases and the J segment 4 bases; nucleotides outside the gene matches: 8. The CDR3 has 16 amino acids. CDR3 nucleotides: TGCGCCAGCAGCTTGGCGGCGGGGGGATCGGGAGAGACCCAGTACTTC. This translates into CASSLAAGGSGETQYF.

This sequence joins TRBV7-2 and TRBJ1-4; perhaps TRBD1 as D (5 bases). This CDR3 is built from 15 residues. Germline values: CDR1 SGHTA, CDR2 FQGNSA. V dropped 0 bases and J dropped 3 bases, with 8 bases sitting between them. The CDR3 sequence: CASSLAPGSNEKLFF. The CDR3 DNA reads TGTGCCAGCAGCTTAGCCCCAGGGTCTAATGAAAAACTGTTTTTT. Based on the CDR3 plus reference TRBV7-2 and TRBJ1-4, the full variable domain is GAGVSQSPSNKVTEKGKDVELRCDPISGHTALYWYRQSLGQGLEFLIYFQGNSAPDKSGLPSDRFSAERTGGSVSTLTIQRTQQEDSAVYLCASSLAPGSNEKLFFGSGTQLSVL.

The rearrangement links TRBV7-9 to TRBJ2-1, with D unresolved. The germline V and J ends were trimmed by 5 bases and 8 bases, with 13 bases remaining between them. The germline V gene has CDR1 SEHNR and CDR2 FQNEAQ (reference sequence). This CDR3 is built from 13 residues. CDR3 sequence reads: CASSPDDSHEQFF. Here the CDR3 DNA reads TGTGCCAGCAGCCCCGACGACTCCCATGAGCAGTTCTTC.

The CDR3 spells CATSRRSGNEQFF. For the CDR3, the DNA is TGTGCCACCAGCAGAAGATCCGGCAATGAGCAGTTCTTC. The rearrangement uses TRBV15 and TRBJ2-1; D is uncertain. Trimming cost V 2 bases and J 6 bases, with 8 bases left between them. The CDR3 spans 13 residues. The V gene's germline CDR1 is LNHNV and CDR2 YYDKDF (reference sequence).

This clone came up once. V usage is TRBV5-4 and J usage is TRBJ2-3; TRBD1 agrees at 10 bases. The germline V gene has CDR1 SGHNT and CDR2 YYREEE (reference sequence). Germline trimming cut 4 bases from V and 0 bases from J; bases unmatched to any gene: 5. This CDR3 is built from 16 residues. Here the CDR3 DNA reads TGTGCCAGCAGCCCCCGACAGGGGGCAAGCACAGATACGCAGTATTTT. This encodes CASSPRQGASTDTQYF.

The chain carries TRBV21-1 and TRBJ2-2; the D call of TRBD1 is as the table states it, not checked on the DNA. TRBV21-1 constitutes a pseudogene. The CDR3 covers 15 residues. CDR3 DNA: TGTGCCAGCAGCAAAGGGGACAGTGACACCGGGGAGCTGTTTTTT. Residues: CASSKGDSDTGELFF.

This rearrangement joins TRBV7-6 to TRBJ2-1, with a possible D match to TRBD2 (6 bases). V lost 4 bases to trimming and J lost 6 bases, with 19 bases between them. CDR3 length equals 16 residues. Germline assignment: CDR1 SGHVS and CDR2 FNYEAQ. DNA for the CDR3: TGTGCCAGCAGCTCCCCCCTACGGGAGAGGTTCAATGAGCAGTTCTTC. It codes for CASSSPLRERFNEQFF.

The chain joins TRBV5-5 to TRBJ1-2; TRBD1 agrees at 7 bases. V gave up 5 bases and J gave up 10 bases; unmatched junction bases: 8. CDR3 length: 12 residues. CDR1 SGHKS and CDR2 YYEKEE come from the germline V gene (reference sequence). This CDR3 reads CASSAGTATYTF. DNA for the CDR3: TGTGCCAGCAGTGCTGGGACAGCTACCTACACCTTC.